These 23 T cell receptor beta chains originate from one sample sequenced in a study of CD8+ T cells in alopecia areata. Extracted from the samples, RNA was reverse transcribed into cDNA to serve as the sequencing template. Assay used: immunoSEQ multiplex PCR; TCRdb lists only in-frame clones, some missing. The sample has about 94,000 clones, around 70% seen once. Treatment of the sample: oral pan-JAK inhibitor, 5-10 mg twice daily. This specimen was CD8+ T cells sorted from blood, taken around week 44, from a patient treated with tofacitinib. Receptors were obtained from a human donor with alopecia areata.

CDR3 loop: CASSTRTGNEAFF. The DNA of the CDR3 is TGTGCCAGCAGCACGCGGACAGGGAATGAAGCTTTCTTT. This rearrangement joins TRBV7-6 to TRBJ1-1, with 8 bases aligning to TRBD1. Germline CDR1 and CDR2: SGHVS and FNYEAQ. J was trimmed by 7 bases and V by 5 bases; bases with no gene match: 6. The CDR3 length is 13 residues.

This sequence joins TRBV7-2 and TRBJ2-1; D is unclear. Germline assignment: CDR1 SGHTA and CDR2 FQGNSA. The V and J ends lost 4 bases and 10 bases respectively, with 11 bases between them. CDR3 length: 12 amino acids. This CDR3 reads CASSSPPPEQFF. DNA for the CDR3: TGTGCCAGCAGCTCACCCCCACCGGAGCAGTTCTTC.

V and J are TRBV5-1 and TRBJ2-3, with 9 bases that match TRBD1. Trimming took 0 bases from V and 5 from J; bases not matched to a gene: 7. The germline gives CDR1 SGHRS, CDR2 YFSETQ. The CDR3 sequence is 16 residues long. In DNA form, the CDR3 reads TGCGCCAGCAGCTTGGTTCACAGGGGGCAAGGAGATACGCAGTATTTT. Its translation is CASSLVHRGQGDTQYF.

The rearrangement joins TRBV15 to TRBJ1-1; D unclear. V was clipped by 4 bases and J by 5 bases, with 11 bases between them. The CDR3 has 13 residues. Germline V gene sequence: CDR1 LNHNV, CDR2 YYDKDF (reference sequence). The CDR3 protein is CATSKRERTEAFF. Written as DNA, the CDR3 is TGTGCCACCAGCAAGAGGGAAAGGACTGAAGCTTTCTTT.

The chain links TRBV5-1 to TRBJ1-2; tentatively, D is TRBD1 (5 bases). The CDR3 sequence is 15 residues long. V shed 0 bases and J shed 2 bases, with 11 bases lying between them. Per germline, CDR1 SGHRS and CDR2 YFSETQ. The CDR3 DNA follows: TGCGCCAGCAGCTTGGAGCCAGGGCCAAACTATGGCTACACCTTC. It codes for CASSLEPGPNYGYTF.

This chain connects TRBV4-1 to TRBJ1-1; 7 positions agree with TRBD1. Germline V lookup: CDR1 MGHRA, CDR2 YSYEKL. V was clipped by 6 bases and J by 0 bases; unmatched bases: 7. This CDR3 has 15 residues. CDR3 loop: CASRPSGTVNTEAFF. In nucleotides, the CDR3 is TGCGCCAGCAGGCCTTCAGGGACAGTGAACACTGAAGCTTTCTTT.

CDR3 loop: CASSTGGQPQHF. The CDR3 region has the DNA TGTGCCAGCAGCACTGGCGGGCAGCCCCAGCATTTT. The chain is built from TRBV13 and TRBJ1-5, with D uncertain. Germline loops: CDR1 PRHDT, CDR2 FYEKMQ (reference sequence). With 5 bases removed from V and 7 bases from J, the gap between germline ends came to 9 bases. The length of the CDR3 is 12 residues.

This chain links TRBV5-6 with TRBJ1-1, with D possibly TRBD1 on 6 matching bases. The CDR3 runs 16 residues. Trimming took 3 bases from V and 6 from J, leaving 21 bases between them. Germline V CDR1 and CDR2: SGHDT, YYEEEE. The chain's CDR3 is CASSSGDMGSAAEAFF. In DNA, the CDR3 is TGTGCCAGCAGCTCAGGGGACATGGGCTCAGCGGCTGAAGCTTTCTTT.

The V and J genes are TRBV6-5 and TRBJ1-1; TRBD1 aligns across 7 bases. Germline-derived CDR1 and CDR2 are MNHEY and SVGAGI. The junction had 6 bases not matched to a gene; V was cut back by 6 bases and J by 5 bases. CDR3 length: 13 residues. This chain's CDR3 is CASSHDRVTEAFF. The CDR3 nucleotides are TGTGCCAGCAGCCACGACAGGGTGACTGAAGCTTTCTTT.

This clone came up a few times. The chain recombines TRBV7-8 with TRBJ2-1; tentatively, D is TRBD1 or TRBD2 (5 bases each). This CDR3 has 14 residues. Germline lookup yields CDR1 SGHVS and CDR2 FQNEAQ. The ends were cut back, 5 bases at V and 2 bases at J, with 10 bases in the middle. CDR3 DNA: TGTGCCAGCAGCCTGAGGGGTGCCTACAATGAGCAGTTCTTC. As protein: CASSLRGAYNEQFF.

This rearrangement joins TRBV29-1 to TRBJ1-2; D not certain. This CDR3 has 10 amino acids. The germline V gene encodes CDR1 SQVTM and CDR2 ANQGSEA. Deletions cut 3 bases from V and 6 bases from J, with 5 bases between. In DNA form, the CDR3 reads TGCAGCGTTGAGGAGGATGGCTACACCTTC. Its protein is CSVEEDGYTF.

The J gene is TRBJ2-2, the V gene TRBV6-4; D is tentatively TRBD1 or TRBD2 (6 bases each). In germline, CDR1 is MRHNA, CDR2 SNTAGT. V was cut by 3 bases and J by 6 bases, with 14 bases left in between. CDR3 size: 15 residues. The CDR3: CASSDSGALPGELFF. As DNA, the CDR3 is TGTGCCAGCAGTGATTCGGGGGCCCTACCCGGGGAGCTGTTTTTT.

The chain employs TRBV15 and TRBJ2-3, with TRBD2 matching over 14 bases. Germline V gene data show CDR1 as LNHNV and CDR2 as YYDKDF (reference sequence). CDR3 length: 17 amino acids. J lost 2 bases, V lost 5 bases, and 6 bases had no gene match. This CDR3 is CATSPRLAGGPTDTQYF. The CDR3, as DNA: TGTGCCACCAGCCCCCGACTAGCGGGGGGGCCCACAGATACGCAGTATTTT.

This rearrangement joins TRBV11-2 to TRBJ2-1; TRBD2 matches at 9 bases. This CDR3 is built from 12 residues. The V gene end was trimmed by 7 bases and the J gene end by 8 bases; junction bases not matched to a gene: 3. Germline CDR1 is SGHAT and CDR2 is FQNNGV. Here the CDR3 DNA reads TGTGCCAGCACTAGCGGGGCTTATGAGCAGTTCTTC. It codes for CASTSGAYEQFF.

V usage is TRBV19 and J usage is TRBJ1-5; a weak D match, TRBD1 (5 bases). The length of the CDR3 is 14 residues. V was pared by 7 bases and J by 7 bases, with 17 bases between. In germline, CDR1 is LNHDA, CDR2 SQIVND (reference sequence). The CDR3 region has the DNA TGTGCCAGTACCTCCCAGGGAACGGCACAGCCCCAGCATTTT. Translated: CASTSQGTAQPQHF.

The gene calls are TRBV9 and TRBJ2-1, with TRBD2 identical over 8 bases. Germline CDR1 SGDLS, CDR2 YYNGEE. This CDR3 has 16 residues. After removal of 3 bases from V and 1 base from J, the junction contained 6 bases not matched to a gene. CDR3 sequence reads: CASSASGGGSYNEQFF. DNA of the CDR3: TGTGCCAGCAGCGCGTCGGGAGGGGGGTCCTACAATGAGCAGTTCTTC.

CDR3 region: CASSERGAYEQYF. The CDR3, as DNA: TGCGCCAGCAGTGAGAGGGGGGCCTACGAGCAGTACTTC. This rearrangement joins TRBV10-2 to TRBJ2-5; perhaps D is TRBD1 or TRBD2 (6 bases each). The better agreement between TRBJ2-7 and the DNA end casts doubt on the J call. The CDR3 has 13 amino acids. The germline CDR1 and CDR2 sequences are WSHSY and SAAADI.

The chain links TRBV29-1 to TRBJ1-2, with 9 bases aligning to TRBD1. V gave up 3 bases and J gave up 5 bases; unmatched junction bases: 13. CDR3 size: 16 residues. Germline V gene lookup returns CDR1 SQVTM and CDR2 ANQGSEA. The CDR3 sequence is CSVEGGTGRATYGYTF. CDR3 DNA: TGCAGCGTTGAGGGCGGGACAGGGCGCGCGACGTATGGCTACACCTTC.

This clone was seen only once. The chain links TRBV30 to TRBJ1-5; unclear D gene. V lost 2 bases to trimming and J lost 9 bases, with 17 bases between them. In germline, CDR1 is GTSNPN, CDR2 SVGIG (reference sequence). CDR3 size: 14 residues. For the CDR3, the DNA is TGTGCCTGGAGTTATAGGCAGATACATTGGCCCCAGCATTTT. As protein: CAWSYRQIHWPQHF. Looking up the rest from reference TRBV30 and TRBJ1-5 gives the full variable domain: SQTIHQWPATLVQPVGSPLSLECTVEGTSNPNLYWYRQAAGRGLQLLFYSVGIGQISSEVPQNLSASRPQDRQFILSSKKLLLSDSGFYLCAWSYRQIHWPQHFGDGTRLSIL.

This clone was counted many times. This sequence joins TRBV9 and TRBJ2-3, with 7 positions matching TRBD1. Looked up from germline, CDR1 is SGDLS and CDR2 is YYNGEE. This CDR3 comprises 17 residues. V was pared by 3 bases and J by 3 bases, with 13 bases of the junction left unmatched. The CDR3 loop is CASSGRPDRVLTDTQYF. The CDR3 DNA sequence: TGTGCCAGCAGCGGACGCCCCGACAGGGTTTTAACAGATACGCAGTATTTT.

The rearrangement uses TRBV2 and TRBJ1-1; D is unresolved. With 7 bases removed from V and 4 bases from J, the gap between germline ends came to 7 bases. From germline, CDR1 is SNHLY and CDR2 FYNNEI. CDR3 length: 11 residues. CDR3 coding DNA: TGTGCCAGCATTACTTCCACTGAAGCTTTCTTT. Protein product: CASITSTEAFF.

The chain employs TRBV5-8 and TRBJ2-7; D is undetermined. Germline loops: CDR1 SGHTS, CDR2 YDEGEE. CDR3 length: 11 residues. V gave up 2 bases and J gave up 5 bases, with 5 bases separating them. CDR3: CASSLSDEQYF. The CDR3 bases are TGTGCCAGCAGCTTATCGGACGAGCAGTACTTC. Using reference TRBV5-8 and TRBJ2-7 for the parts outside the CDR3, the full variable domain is EAGVTQSPTHLIKTRGQQATLRCSPISGHTSVYWYQQALGLGLQFLLWYDEGEERNRGNFPPRFSGRQFPNYSSELNVNALELEDSALYLCASSLSDEQYFGPGTRLTVT.

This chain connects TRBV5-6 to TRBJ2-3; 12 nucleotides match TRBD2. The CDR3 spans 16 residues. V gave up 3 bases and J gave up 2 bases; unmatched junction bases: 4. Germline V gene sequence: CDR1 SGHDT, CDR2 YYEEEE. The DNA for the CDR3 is TGTGCCAGCAGCTCATCTAGCGGGGGGGCCACAGATACGCAGTATTTT. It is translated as CASSSSSGGATDTQYF.